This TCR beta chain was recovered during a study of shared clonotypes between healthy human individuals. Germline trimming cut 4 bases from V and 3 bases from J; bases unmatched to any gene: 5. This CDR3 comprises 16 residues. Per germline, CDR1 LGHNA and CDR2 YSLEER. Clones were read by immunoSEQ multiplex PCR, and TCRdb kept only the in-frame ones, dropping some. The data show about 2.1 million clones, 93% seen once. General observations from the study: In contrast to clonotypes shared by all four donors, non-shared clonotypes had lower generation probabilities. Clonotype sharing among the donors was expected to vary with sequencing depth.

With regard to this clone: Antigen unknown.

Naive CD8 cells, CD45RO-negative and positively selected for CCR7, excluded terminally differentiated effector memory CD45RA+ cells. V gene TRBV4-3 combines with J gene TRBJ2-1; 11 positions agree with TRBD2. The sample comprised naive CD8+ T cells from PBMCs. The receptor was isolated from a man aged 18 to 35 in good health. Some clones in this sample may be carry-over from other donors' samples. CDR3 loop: CASSPRLAGGYNEQFF. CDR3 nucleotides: TGCGCCAGCAGCCCCCGGCTAGCGGGAGGCTACAATGAGCAGTTCTTC.